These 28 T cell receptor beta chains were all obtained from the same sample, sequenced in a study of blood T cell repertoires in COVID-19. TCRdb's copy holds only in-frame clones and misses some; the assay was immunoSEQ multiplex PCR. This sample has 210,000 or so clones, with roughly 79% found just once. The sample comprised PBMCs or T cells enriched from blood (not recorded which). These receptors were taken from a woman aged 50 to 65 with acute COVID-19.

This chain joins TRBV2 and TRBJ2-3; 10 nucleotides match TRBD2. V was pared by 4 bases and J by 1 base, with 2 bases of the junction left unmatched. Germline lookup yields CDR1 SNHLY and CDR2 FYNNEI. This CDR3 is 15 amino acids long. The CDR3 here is CASSVGTSGTDTQYF. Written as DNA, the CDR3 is TGTGCCAGCAGTGTTGGGACTAGCGGCACAGATACGCAGTATTTT.

The CDR3 sequence is CASSARHTDTQYF. The CDR3 DNA reads TGTGCCAGCAGCGCAAGACACACAGATACGCAGTATTTT. The gene calls are TRBV14 and TRBJ2-3; no firm D call. CDR3 length: 13 amino acids. Per the germline V gene, CDR1 is SGHDN and CDR2 is FVKESK. The V and J ends lost 5 bases and 2 bases respectively, with 8 bases between them.

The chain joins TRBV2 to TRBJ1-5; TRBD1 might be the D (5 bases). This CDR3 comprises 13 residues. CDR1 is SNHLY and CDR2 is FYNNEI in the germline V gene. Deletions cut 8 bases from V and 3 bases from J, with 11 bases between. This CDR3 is CASDSRVNQPQHF. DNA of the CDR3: TGTGCCAGCGATTCCAGGGTCAATCAGCCCCAGCATTTT.

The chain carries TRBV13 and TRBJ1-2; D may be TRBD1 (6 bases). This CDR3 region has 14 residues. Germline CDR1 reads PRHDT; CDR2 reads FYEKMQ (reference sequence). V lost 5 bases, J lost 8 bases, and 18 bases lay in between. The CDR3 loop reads CASSLTQGSYGYTF. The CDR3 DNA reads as TGTGCCAGCAGCCTGACACAGGGCTCCTACGGCTACACCTTC.

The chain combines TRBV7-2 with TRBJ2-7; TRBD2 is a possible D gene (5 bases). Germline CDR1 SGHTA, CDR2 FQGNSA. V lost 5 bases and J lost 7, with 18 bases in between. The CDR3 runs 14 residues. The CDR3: CASSPGTRSGEQYF. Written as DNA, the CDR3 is TGTGCCAGCAGCCCGGGAACGAGGTCTGGGGAGCAGTACTTC.

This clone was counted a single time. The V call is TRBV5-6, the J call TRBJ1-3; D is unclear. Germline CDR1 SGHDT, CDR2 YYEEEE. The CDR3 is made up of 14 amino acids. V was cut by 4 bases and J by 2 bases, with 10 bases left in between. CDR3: CASSAEGTGNTIYF. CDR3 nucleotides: TGTGCCAGCAGCGCGGAGGGAACTGGAAACACCATATATTTT.

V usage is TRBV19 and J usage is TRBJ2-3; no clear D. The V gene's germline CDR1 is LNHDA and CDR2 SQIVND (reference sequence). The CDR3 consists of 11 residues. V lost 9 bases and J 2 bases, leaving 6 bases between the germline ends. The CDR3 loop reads CASQNTDTQYF. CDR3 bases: TGTGCCAGCCAAAACACAGATACGCAGTATTTT.

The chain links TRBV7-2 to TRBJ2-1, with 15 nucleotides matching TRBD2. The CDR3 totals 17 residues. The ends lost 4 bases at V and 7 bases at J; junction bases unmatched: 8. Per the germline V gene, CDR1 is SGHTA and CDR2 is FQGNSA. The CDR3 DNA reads TGTGCCAGCAGCTCGCCAGGACTAGCGGGAGGGGCGAATGAGCAGTTCTTC. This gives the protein CASSSPGLAGGANEQFF.

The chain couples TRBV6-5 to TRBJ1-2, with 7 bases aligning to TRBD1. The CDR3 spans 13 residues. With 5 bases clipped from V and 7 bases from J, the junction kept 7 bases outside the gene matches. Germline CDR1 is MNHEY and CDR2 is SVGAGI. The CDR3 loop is CASSPGGRIGYTF. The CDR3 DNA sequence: TGTGCCAGCAGTCCAGGGGGTAGGATTGGCTACACCTTC.

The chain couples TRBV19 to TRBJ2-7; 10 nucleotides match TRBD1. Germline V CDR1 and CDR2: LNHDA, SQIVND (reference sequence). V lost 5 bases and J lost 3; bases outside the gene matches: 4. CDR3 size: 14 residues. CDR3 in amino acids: CASSDRGRFYEQYF. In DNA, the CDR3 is TGTGCCAGTAGTGACAGGGGGCGTTTCTACGAGCAGTACTTC.

This CDR3 reads CASSPYGRRAGYYEQYF. CDR3 in DNA: TGCGCCAGCAGCCCCTACGGTCGGCGCGCGGGATACTACGAGCAGTACTTC. This sequence joins TRBV4-1 and TRBJ2-7; weak D call: TRBD2 (6 bases). V was cut by 4 bases and J by 3 bases, with 22 bases left in between. Germline CDR1 reads MGHRA; CDR2 reads YSYEKL. The CDR3 totals 17 residues.

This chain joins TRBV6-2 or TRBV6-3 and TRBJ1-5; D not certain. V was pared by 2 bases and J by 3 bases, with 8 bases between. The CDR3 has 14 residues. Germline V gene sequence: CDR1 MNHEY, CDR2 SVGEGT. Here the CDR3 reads CASSYLGDNQPQHF. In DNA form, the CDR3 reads TGTGCCAGCAGTTACCTCGGGGACAATCAGCCCCAGCATTTT.

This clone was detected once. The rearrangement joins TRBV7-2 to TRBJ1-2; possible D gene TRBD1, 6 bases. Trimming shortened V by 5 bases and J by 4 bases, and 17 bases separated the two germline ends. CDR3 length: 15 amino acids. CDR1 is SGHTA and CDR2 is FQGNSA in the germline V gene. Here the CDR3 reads CASSPSTLGGYGYTF. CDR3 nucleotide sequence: TGTGCCAGCAGCCCATCTACCCTAGGGGGCTATGGCTACACCTTC.

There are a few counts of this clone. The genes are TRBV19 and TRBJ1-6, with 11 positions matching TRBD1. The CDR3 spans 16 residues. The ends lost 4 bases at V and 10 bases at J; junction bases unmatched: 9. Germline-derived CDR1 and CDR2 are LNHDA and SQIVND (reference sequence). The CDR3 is CASSKEGQGATSPLHF. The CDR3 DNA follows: TGTGCCAGTAGTAAGGAAGGACAGGGGGCGACCTCACCCCTCCACTTT.

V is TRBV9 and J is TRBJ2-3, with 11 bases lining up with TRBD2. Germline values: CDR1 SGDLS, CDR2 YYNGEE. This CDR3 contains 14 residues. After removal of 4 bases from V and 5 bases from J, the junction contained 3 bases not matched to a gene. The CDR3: CASSLGTSGDTQYF. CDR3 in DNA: TGTGCCAGCAGCCTGGGGACTAGCGGAGATACGCAGTATTTT.

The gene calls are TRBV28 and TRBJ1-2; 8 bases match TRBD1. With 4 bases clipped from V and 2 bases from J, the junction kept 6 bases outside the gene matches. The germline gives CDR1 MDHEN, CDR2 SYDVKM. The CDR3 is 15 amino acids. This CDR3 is CASSSPRTGNYGYTF. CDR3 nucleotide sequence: TGTGCCAGCAGTTCCCCTCGGACAGGGAACTATGGCTACACCTTC.

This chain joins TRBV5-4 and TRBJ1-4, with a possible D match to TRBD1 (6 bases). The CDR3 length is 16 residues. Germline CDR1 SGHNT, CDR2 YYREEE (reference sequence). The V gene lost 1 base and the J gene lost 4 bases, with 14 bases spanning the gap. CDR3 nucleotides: TGTGCCAGCAGCTTGAGTGGGGCAGGGGTTAATGAAAAACTGTTTTTT. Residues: CASSLSGAGVNEKLFF.

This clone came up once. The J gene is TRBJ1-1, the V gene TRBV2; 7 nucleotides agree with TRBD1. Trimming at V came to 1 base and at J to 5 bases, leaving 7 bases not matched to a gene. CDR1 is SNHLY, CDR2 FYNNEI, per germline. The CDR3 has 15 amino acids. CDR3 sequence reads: CASSEEGRGRTEAFF. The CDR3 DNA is TGTGCCAGCAGTGAAGAGGGCAGGGGGAGGACTGAAGCTTTCTTT.

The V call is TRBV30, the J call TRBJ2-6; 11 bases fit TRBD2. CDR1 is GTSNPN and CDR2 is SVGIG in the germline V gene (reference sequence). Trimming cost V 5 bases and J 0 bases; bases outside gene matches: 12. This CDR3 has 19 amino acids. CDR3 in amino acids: CAWDEPASGRPSGANVLTF. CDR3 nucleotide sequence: TGTGCCTGGGATGAACCAGCTAGCGGGAGGCCCTCTGGGGCCAACGTCCTGACTTTC.

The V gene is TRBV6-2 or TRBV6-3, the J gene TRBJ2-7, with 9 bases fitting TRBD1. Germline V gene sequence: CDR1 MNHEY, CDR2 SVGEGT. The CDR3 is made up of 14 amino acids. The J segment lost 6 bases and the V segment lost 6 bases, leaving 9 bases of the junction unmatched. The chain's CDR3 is CASSRIPTGGEQYF. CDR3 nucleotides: TGTGCCAGCAGCAGAATACCGACAGGGGGCGAGCAGTACTTC.

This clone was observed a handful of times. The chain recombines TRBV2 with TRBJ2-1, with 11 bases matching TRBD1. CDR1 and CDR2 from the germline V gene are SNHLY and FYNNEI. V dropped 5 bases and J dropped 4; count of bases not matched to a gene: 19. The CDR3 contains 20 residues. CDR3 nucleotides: TGTGCCAGCAGTTTCCGAGGAGGACAGGGGGCGGCTAGCGGATACAATGAGCAGTTCTTC. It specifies CASSFRGGQGAASGYNEQFF.

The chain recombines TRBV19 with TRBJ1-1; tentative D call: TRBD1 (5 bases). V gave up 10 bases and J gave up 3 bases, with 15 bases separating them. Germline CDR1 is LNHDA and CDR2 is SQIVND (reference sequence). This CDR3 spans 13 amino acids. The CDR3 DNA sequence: TGTGCCACACGCGGACGGGGGGACACTGAAGCTTTCTTT. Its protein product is CATRGRGDTEAFF.

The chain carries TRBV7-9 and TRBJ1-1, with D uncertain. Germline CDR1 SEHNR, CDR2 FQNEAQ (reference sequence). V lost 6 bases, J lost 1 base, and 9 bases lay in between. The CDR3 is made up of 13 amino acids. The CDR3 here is CASRHNTNTEAFF. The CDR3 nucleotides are TGTGCCAGCAGACACAATACGAACACTGAAGCTTTCTTT.

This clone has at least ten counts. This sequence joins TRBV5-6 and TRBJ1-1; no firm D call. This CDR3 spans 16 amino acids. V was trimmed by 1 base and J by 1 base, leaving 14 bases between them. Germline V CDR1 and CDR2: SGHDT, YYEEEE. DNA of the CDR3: TGTGCCAGCAGCTTGTTCGGACGGGGAGGGAACACTGAAGCTTTCTTT. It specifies CASSLFGRGGNTEAFF.

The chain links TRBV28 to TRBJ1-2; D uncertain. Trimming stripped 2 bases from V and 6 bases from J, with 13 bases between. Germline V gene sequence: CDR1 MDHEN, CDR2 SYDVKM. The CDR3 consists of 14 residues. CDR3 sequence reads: CASSLDRGRNGYTF. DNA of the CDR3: TGTGCCAGCAGTTTAGACCGGGGTAGGAATGGCTACACCTTC.

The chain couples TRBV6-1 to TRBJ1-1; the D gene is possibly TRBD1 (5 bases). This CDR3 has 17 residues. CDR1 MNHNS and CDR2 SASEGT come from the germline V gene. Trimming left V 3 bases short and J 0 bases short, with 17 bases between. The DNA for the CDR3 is TGTGCCAGCAGTGATAATTTGGGGGACTTTATGAACACTGAAGCTTTCTTT. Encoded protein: CASSDNLGDFMNTEAFF.

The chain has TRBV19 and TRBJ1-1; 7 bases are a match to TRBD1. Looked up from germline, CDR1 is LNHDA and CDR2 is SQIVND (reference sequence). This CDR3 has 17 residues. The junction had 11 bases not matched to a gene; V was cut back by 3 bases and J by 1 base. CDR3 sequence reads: CASSIEGWTGKNTEAFF. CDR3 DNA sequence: TGTGCCAGTAGTATCGAAGGTTGGACAGGAAAGAACACTGAAGCTTTCTTT.

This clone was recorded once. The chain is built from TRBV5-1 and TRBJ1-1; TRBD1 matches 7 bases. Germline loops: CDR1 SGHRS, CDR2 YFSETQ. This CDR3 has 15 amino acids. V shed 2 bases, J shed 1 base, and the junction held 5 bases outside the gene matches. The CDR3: CASSFQGDGNTEAFF. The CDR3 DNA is TGCGCCAGCAGCTTTCAGGGGGATGGGAACACTGAAGCTTTCTTT.